This entry lists 14 T cell receptor beta chains sequenced from one sample in a study of blood T cells in healthy people across ages. A sample-barcoded 5' primer and a J-beta primer mix were used in a second PCR of roughly 7 to 11 cycles. From the 5' RACE reads, TCRdb called clonotypes with MiXCR, one entry per CDR3 protein. The sample carries approximately 800,000 distinct CDR3 sequences, roughly 56% recorded once. Sequenced material: blood. The receptors originated from a man aged 35 to 55 in good health.

There are many counts of this clonotype. The chain links TRBV27 to TRBJ2-3; 7 positions agree with TRBD2. There are 14 residues in the CDR3. The trim removed 6 bases at V and 6 bases at J, leaving 9 bases unmatched. Germline V gives CDR1 MNHEY, CDR2 SMNVEV (reference sequence). CDR3 sequence: CASSTMGRADTQYF. The DNA for the CDR3 is TGTGCCAGCAGCACCATGGGGAGGGCGGATACGCAGTATTTT.

The CDR3 region is CASSSDRISYNEQFF. The CDR3 nucleotides are TGTGCCAGCAGTTCAGACAGGATCTCCTACAATGAGCAGTTCTTC. This chain joins TRBV2 and TRBJ2-1; tentative D call: TRBD1 (6 bases). Germline V gene lookup returns CDR1 SNHLY and CDR2 FYNNEI. This CDR3 is built from 15 residues. Trimming pared 5 bases from V and 0 bases from J, leaving 11 bases between.

This clonotype has ten or more counts. This chain links TRBV12-3 or TRBV12-4 with TRBJ2-5; a weak D match, TRBD1 (7 bases). There are 13 residues in the CDR3. V lost 5 bases to trimming and J lost 4 bases, with 11 bases between them. CDR3 sequence (DNA): TGTGCCAGCAGTCGACAGGGAGGAGAGACCCAGTACTTC. Translating gives CASSRQGGETQYF.

The chain joins TRBV7-3 to TRBJ2-1; 8 nucleotides agree with TRBD2. From germline, CDR1 is SGHTA and CDR2 FQGTGA. The J segment lost 6 bases and the V segment lost 5 bases, leaving 9 bases of the junction unmatched. The CDR3 contains 15 residues. This CDR3 is CASSPSGGNFNEQFF. CDR3 nucleotide sequence: TGTGCCAGCAGCCCGAGCGGGGGAAATTTCAATGAGCAGTTCTTC.

This clonotype was seen only a few times. The gene calls are TRBV7-9 and TRBJ1-2, with a possible D match to TRBD1 (5 bases). The ends were cut back, 4 bases at V and 6 bases at J, with 21 bases in the middle. The V gene's germline CDR1 is SEHNR and CDR2 FQNEAQ (reference sequence). The length of the CDR3 is 16 residues. CDR3 sequence reads: CASSSRFRAHGDGYTF. The CDR3 nucleotides are TGTGCCAGCAGCTCACGGTTCAGGGCACACGGGGATGGCTACACCTTC.

The chain carries TRBV27 and TRBJ2-5; maybe TRBD2 (6 bases). Judging by the DNA end, TRBJ2-7 fits better; the J call may be wrong. CDR1 and CDR2 (germline): MNHEY, SMNVEV (reference sequence). The CDR3 is 17 residues long. CDR3 in DNA: TGTGCCAGCAGTTCCAGCTTGTCCGGGACTTACAAATACGAGCAGTACTTC. It translates to CASSSSLSGTYKYEQYF.

This clonotype occurred a few times. The rearrangement joins TRBV29-1 to TRBJ2-1, with D perhaps matching TRBD1 (5 bases). V was clipped by 4 bases and J by 1 base, with 14 bases between them. The germline CDR1 and CDR2 sequences are SQVTM and ANQGSEA. CDR3 length equals 15 residues. CDR3 bases: TGCAGCGTTGCTGGGCAGGGTTCTTCCTACAATGAGCAGTTCTTC. Its protein is CSVAGQGSSYNEQFF.

This clonotype has more than one count but fewer than ten. J is TRBJ2-3 and V is TRBV3-1; weak D call: TRBD2 (6 bases). V was trimmed by 4 bases and J by 5 bases, leaving 19 bases between them. The CDR3 is made up of 16 amino acids. Germline loops: CDR1 LGHDT, CDR2 YNNKEL (reference sequence). This CDR3 is CASSRLNRLVQDTQYF. As DNA, the CDR3 is TGTGCCAGCAGCCGACTAAACAGACTAGTCCAAGATACGCAGTATTTT.

The chain links TRBV20-1 to TRBJ2-1; D unresolved. V lost 0 bases to trimming and J lost 1 base, with 10 bases between them. The CDR3 covers 15 residues. Germline assignment: CDR1 DFQATT and CDR2 SNEGSKA (reference sequence). CDR3 loop: CSAREYGLSYNEQFF. In DNA, the CDR3 is TGCAGTGCTAGAGAATACGGGTTGTCCTACAATGAGCAGTTCTTC.

The chain is built from TRBV5-6 and TRBJ2-3; 12 bases align to TRBD2. The V gene's germline CDR1 is SGHDT and CDR2 YYEEEE. The CDR3 is 18 residues long. With 4 bases clipped from V and 0 bases from J, the junction kept 9 bases outside the gene matches. The CDR3 nucleotides are TGTGCCAGCAGCCCGAGCCCTAGCGGGAGGGGGAGCACAGATACGCAGTATTTT. Its protein product is CASSPSPSGRGSTDTQYF.

This chain connects TRBV7-2 to TRBJ2-5; TRBD2 might be the D (6 bases). Trimming shortened V by 5 bases and J by 3 bases, and 28 bases separated the two germline ends. The CDR3 has 19 amino acids. Germline lookup yields CDR1 SGHTA and CDR2 FQGNSA. The CDR3 loop is CASSRLIGSSAKWEETQYF. The CDR3 DNA sequence: TGTGCCAGCAGCCGCCTGATTGGGTCTAGCGCTAAATGGGAAGAGACCCAGTACTTC.

As to this clonotype: At one end, the junction sequence differs from germline, possibly due to a read error. This chain connects TRBV5-1 to TRBJ2-3, with D perhaps given as TRBD1 or TRBD2 (7 bases each). From germline, CDR1 is SGHRS and CDR2 YFSETQ. The CDR3 extends over 16 amino acids. CDR3 DNA: TGCGCCAGCAGCAGCAGGGGGGGCCTCTACACAGGTACGCAGTATTTT. This codes for CASSSRGGLYTGTQYF.

V gene TRBV5-6 combines with J gene TRBJ1-2; tentatively, D is TRBD1 (5 bases). The CDR3 totals 15 residues. Trimming took off 2 bases at V and 2 bases at J, with 13 bases between the two ends. Germline CDR1 is SGHDT and CDR2 is YYEEEE. The DNA for the CDR3 is TGTGCCAGCAGCTTTGCCAGGGTTCGGAACTATGGCTACACCTTC. This translates into CASSFARVRNYGYTF.

The chain carries TRBV7-9 and TRBJ2-5; D is unresolved. This CDR3 has 16 residues. Trimming took 5 bases from V and 1 from J, leaving 17 bases between them. In germline, CDR1 is SEHNR, CDR2 FQNEAQ (reference sequence). The CDR3 region is CASSDGLRGIQETQYF. The CDR3 nucleotides are TGTGCCAGCAGCGATGGGCTCCGCGGAATCCAAGAGACCCAGTACTTC.